This T cell receptor beta chain was recovered during a study of control samples from healthy donors and cancer patients. Generated by immunoSEQ multiplex PCR, the TCRdb table keeps only in-frame clones and is missing some. This sample has about 44,000 clones; about 90% occur once, and the top ten carry approximately 10%. This clone is labeled medium-sized. Trimming took 1 base from V and 4 from J; bases not matched to a gene: 5. The CDR3 length is 16 residues. Germline assignment: CDR1 SGHAT and CDR2 FQNNGV. Sequencing was done on a sample of PBMCs. This TCR was recovered from a woman aged 60 to 75 with lung cancer. The chain has TRBV11-2 and TRBJ2-3; 10 nucleotides line up with TRBD2. The CDR3 DNA sequence: TGTGCCAGCAGCTTAGGGCTAGCGGGGGCCGCAGATACGCAGTATTTT. It specifies CASSLGLAGAADTQYF. Drawing the rest from reference TRBV11-2 and TRBJ2-3, the complete variable domain is EAGVAQSPRYKIIEKRQSVAFWCNPISGHATLYWYQQILGQGPKLLIQFQNNGVVDDSQLPKDRFSAERLKGVDSTLKIQPAKLEDSAVYLCASSLGLAGAADTQYFGPGTRLTVL.